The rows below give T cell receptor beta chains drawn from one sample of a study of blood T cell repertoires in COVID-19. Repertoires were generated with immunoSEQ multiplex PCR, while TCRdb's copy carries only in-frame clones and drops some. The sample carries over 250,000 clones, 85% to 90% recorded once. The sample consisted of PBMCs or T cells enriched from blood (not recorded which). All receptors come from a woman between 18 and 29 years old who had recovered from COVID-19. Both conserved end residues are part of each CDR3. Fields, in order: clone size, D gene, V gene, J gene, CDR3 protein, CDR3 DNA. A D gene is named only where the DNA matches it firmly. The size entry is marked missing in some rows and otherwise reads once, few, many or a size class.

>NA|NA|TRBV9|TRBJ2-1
CASSVDFQAANNEQFF
TGTGCCAGCAGCGTAGACTTCCAAGCCGCCAACAATGAGCAGTTCTTC
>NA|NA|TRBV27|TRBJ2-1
CASSPSGGPYNEQFF
TGTGCCAGCAGTCCCTCCGGGGGGCCCTACAATGAGCAGTTCTTC
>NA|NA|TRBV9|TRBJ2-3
CASSAERSGSDTQYF
TGTGCCAGCAGCGCCGAGCGCAGTGGCTCAGATACGCAGTATTTT
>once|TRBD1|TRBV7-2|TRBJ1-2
CASSLHRGGGLSGYTF
TGTGCCAGCAGCTTACACAGGGGAGGCGGATTGAGTGGCTACACCTTC
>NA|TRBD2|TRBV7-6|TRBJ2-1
CASSPTSGGGSSYNEQFF
TGTGCCAGCAGCCCCACTAGCGGGGGGGGGAGCTCCTACAATGAGCAGTTCTTC
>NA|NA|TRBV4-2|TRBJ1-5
CASSQDLRGSNQPQHF
TGTGCCAGCAGCCAAGATCTCAGGGGAAGCAATCAGCCCCAGCATTTT
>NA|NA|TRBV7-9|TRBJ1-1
CASSHQNFEAFF
TGTGCCAGCAGCCATCAAAACTTTGAAGCTTTCTTT
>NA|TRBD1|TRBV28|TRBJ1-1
CASSDATGGTTEAFF
TGTGCCAGCAGTGACGCGACAGGGGGCACCACTGAAGCTTTCTTT
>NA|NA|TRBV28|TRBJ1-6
CASSLGSGGSPLHF
TGTGCCAGCAGTTTAGGTTCAGGAGGTTCACCCCTCCACTTT
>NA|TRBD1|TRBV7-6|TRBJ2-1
CASSPRTGVGNEQFF
TGTGCCAGCAGCCCCCGGACAGGGGTCGGCAATGAGCAGTTCTTC
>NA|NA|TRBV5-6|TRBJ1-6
CASSLVGPGHNSPLHF
TGTGCCAGCAGCTTGGTTGGCCCAGGGCACAATTCACCCCTCCACTTT
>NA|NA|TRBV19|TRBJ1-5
CASSISLLALQPQHF
TGTGCCAGTAGTATATCCCTCCTAGCTCTTCAGCCCCAGCATTTT
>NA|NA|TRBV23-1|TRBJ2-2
CASGFQGMWTGELFF
TGCGCCAGCGGATTCCAGGGGATGTGGACCGGGGAGCTGTTTTTT
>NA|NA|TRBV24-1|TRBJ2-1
CATSDLAGWDEQFF
TGTGCCACCAGTGATTTGGCGGGGTGGGATGAGCAGTTCTTC
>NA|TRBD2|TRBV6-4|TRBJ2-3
CASSDRPSGVDTQYF
TGTGCCAGCAGTGACCGCCCTAGCGGGGTAGATACGCAGTATTTT
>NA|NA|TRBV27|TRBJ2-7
CASSSPGIYEQYF
TGTGCCAGCAGTTCGCCGGGAATCTACGAGCAGTACTTC
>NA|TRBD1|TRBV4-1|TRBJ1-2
CASRPRQGSYGYTF
TGCGCCAGCAGACCCAGACAGGGAAGCTATGGCTACACCTTC
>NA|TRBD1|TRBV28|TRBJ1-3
CASSLGQRNTIYF
TGTGCCAGCAGTTTGGGACAGCGAAACACCATATATTTT
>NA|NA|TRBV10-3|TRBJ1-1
CAISESWGGGTEAFF
TGTGCCATCAGTGAGTCGTGGGGAGGGGGCACTGAAGCTTTCTTT
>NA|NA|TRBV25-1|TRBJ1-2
CASTRGDTGRDGYTF
TGTGCCAGCACCAGAGGGGACACGGGTCGCGATGGCTACACCTTC
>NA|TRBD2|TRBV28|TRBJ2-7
CASRIAGGNYEQYF
TGTGCCAGCAGAATAGCGGGGGGGAACTACGAGCAGTACTTC
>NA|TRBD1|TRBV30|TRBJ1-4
CAWTETGGAEKLFF
TGTGCCTGGACCGAGACAGGGGGCGCTGAAAAACTGTTTTTT
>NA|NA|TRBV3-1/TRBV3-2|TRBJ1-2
CASSQTQEGYGYTF
TGTGCCAGCAGCCAGACTCAGGAGGGCTATGGCTACACCTTC
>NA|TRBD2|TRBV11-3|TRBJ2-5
CASSLGVAGDETQYF
TGTGCCAGCAGCTTAGGGGTAGCGGGGGATGAGACCCAGTACTTC
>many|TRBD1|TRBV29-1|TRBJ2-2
CSVEDWDRGELFF
TGCAGCGTTGAAGACTGGGACAGGGGGGAGCTGTTTTTT
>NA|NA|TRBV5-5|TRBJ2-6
CASSLVSGSGANVLTF
TGTGCCAGCAGCTTGGTATCCGGCTCTGGGGCCAACGTCCTGACTTTC
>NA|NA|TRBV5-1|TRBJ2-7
CASSRGRTYEQYF
TGCGCCAGCAGCCGCGGGCGCACCTACGAGCAGTACTTC
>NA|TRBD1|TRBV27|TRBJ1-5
CASSLRQGGQPQHF
TGTGCCAGCAGTCTACGACAGGGAGGTCAGCCCCAGCATTTT
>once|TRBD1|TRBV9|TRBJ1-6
CASSRQGTSPLHF
TGTGCCAGCAGTAGACAGGGAACTTCACCCCTCCACTTT
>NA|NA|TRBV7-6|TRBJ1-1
CASSLATGRNTEAFF
TGTGCCAGCAGCCTGGCCACAGGAAGGAACACTGAAGCTTTCTTT
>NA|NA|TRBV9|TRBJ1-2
CASSVNRADYGYTF
TGTGCCAGCAGCGTAAACAGGGCCGACTATGGCTACACCTTC
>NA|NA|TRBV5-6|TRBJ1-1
CASSSPKELNTEAFF
TGTGCCAGCAGCTCCCCTAAGGAGCTTAACACTGAAGCTTTCTTT
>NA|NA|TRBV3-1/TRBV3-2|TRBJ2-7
CASNQSYEQYF
TGTGCCAGCAATCAGTCCTACGAGCAGTACTTC
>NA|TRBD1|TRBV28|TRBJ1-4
CASSSPGGKGEKLFF
TGTGCCAGCAGTTCCCCAGGGGGAAAGGGTGAAAAACTGTTTTTT
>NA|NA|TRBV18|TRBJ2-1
CASSPRVGGNEQFF
TGTGCCAGCTCACCAAGGGTCGGAGGCAATGAGCAGTTCTTC
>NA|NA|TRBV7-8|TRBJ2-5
CASSFFSSRQETQYF
TGTGCCAGCAGCTTCTTTAGTAGCCGTCAAGAGACCCAGTACTTC
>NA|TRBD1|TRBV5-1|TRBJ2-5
CASSGTGGETQYF
TGCGCCAGCAGCGGGACAGGGGGAGAGACCCAGTACTTC
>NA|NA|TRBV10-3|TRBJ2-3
CAISAGSPTDTQYF
TGTGCCATCAGTGCGGGGTCCCCCACAGATACGCAGTATTTT
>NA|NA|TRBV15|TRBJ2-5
CATSRVNPQETQYF
TGTGCCACCAGCAGAGTTAATCCCCAAGAGACCCAGTACTTC
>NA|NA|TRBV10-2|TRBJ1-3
CASGLEVSGNTIYF
TGCGCCAGCGGCTTGGAGGTCTCTGGAAACACCATATATTTT
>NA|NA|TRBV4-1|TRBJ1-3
CASSQGAGRSGNTIYF
TGCGCCAGCAGCCAAGGGGCAGGGCGGTCTGGAAACACCATATATTTT
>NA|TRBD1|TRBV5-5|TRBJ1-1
CASSSPGQGIHTEAFF
TGTGCCAGCAGCTCGCCGGGACAGGGAATTCACACTGAAGCTTTCTTT
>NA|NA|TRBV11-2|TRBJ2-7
CASSLHAGTYIGEQYF
TGTGCCAGCAGCTTACACGCCGGGACATATATTGGCGAGCAGTACTTC
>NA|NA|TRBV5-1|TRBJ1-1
CASSSVTGLDTEAFF
TGCGCCAGCAGCTCCGTCACAGGGCTGGACACTGAAGCTTTCTTT
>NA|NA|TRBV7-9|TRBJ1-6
CASSTAGSGFNSPLHF
TGTGCCAGCAGCACTGCGGGATCGGGTTTTAACTCACCCCTCCACTTT